The clone carrying this T cell receptor beta chain appeared a few times. Its antigen is not identified. The data stem from a study of T-cell memory formation after mild COVID-19. Whole-study results and caveats: Clones that shrank (day 15 to 85) were balanced CD4/CD8, whereas later expanders leaned CD4+.

TCRdb reprocessed the 5' RACE reads via MiXCR and lists one record per CDR3 protein. Of some 330,000 distinct CDR3 sequences listed, 20% to 25% are singletons. The ends lost 2 bases at V and 7 bases at J; junction bases unmatched: 7. Germline-derived CDR1 and CDR2 are SQVTM and ANQGSEA. The CDR3 covers 13 residues. Material for sequencing was PBMCs or a T cell subset sorted from them (not recorded which). The chain couples TRBV29-1 to TRBJ2-7; 8 bases align to TRBD2. The TCR originated in an adult woman who had mild COVID-19 (a few samples of this study predate the infection). Cell type and time point are not known. CDR3 sequence reads: CSVETGGSLEQYF. The CDR3 DNA follows: TGCAGCGTTGAAACGGGAGGGTCTTTGGAGCAGTACTTC.